This TCR beta chain was recorded in a study of blood T cell repertoires in COVID-19. Whole-study context: Donors in the United States, Italy and Spain gave samples during acute or convalescent COVID-19. PBMCs, B-cell-depleted T cells, or T cells were the source of the cDNA or gDNA that made up the material.

In germline, CDR1 is MNHEY, CDR2 SMNVEV (reference sequence). Trimming took 5 bases from V and 2 from J, leaving 9 bases between them. CDR3 length: 13 residues. Per the original data handling: Reference gene primer amplification gave estimated nucleated cell counts. Assay used: immunoSEQ multiplex PCR; TCRdb lists only in-frame clones, some missing. V, J and clone size derive from that table, while D and trimming were established from the DNA sequence. The sample gives fewer than 200,000 clones, about 74% of which show up once; about 3% is in the top ten. The sequence came from an elderly woman with acute or convalescent COVID-19. V gene TRBV27 combines with J gene TRBJ1-2; a possible D gene is TRBD1 (6 bases). The specimen was peripheral blood. The CDR3 sequence: CASSAQGNYGYTF. CDR3 sequence (DNA): TGTGCCAGCAGTGCACAGGGAAACTATGGCTACACCTTC.